The table lists the clone carrying this T cell receptor (beta chain) with a few counts. What it recognizes is unknown. This sample stems from a study of cytomegalovirus exposure and HLA in healthy donors. The CDR3 sequence is 12 residues long. Germline V gene lookup returns CDR1 LNHDA and CDR2 SQIVND (reference sequence). V lost 6 bases and J lost 7, with 13 bases in between. Repertoires were generated with immunoSEQ multiplex PCR, while TCRdb's copy carries only in-frame clones and drops some. This sample has 150,000 to 200,000 clones, with roughly 82% found just once. Study observations and caveats: The classifier reportedly diagnosed cytomegalovirus status with high sensitivity and specificity. Altogether, 170 or so TCR beta chains were recorded as cytomegalovirus-associated. Rarity marked most TCR sequences, yet some public TCRs occurred in many donors.

The sequencing sample was made of PBMCs. This TCR came from a man younger than 35 in good health and CMV-seropositive. This chain uses TRBV19 with TRBJ2-7; a possible D gene is TRBD2 (5 bases). CDR3 region: CASSSGWREQYF. The DNA of the CDR3 is TGTGCCAGTAGCTCGGGCTGGAGGGAGCAGTACTTC. The full variable domain, rest sourced from reference TRBV19 and TRBJ2-7, is DGGITQSPKYLFRKEGQNVTLSCEQNLNHDAMYWYRQDPGQGLRLIYYSQIVNDFQKGDIAEGYSVSREKKESFPLTVTSAQKNPTAFYLCASSSGWREQYFGPGTRLTVT.